The 15 T cell receptor beta chains listed next were all sequenced from one sample in a study of blood T cell repertoires in COVID-19. Libraries were prepared by immunoSEQ multiplex PCR; TCRdb keeps only in-frame clonotypes and omits some of them. The table records 400,000 to 550,000 clones, around 90% of them present only once. Sequenced material: PBMCs or T cells enriched from blood (not recorded which). These receptor sequences come from a woman under 30 with acute COVID-19.

The J gene is TRBJ1-1, the V gene TRBV5-1; 8 bases line up with TRBD1. The CDR3 sequence is 15 residues long. Germline V gene sequence: CDR1 SGHRS, CDR2 YFSETQ. With 3 bases clipped from V and 1 base from J, the junction kept 5 bases outside the gene matches. The CDR3 region has the DNA TGCGCCAGCAGCTCCCAGGGGGCATGGAACACTGAAGCTTTCTTT. Protein product: CASSSQGAWNTEAFF.

The chain carries TRBV19 and TRBJ2-5, with 9 bases lining up with TRBD1. Trimming removed 4 bases from V and 2 bases from J; junction bases left unmatched: 5. Germline CDR1 reads LNHDA; CDR2 reads SQIVND (reference sequence). The CDR3 has 15 amino acids. The CDR3 nucleotides read TGTGCCAGTAGTACCCGGGACAGGGTTCAAGAGACCCAGTACTTC. Translating gives CASSTRDRVQETQYF. The complete variable domain, with remaining parts taken from reference TRBV19 and TRBJ2-5, reads DGGITQSPKYLFRKEGQNVTLSCEQNLNHDAMYWYRQDPGQGLRLIYYSQIVNDFQKGDIAEGYSVSREKKESFPLTVTSAQKNPTAFYLCASSTRDRVQETQYFGPGTRLLVL.

V and J are TRBV6-5 and TRBJ2-5; possible D gene TRBD1, 5 bases. Germline V CDR1 and CDR2: MNHEY, SVGAGI. The CDR3 is 12 residues long. V was clipped by 6 bases and J by 5 bases, with 10 bases between them. This CDR3 is CASRGVWETQYF. For the CDR3, the DNA is TGTGCCAGCAGAGGGGTATGGGAGACCCAGTACTTC.

This clone is a singleton in its sample. This chain links TRBV7-3 with TRBJ2-5; 7 positions agree with TRBD1. V lost 5 bases and J lost 5; bases outside the gene matches: 11. There are 15 residues in the CDR3. CDR1 is SGHTA and CDR2 is FQGTGA in the germline V gene. For the CDR3, the DNA is TGTGCCAGCAGCCCGGTCCTAGGGGGCTCGGAGACCCAGTACTTC. This codes for CASSPVLGGSETQYF.

The chain links TRBV15 to TRBJ1-5; possibly TRBD1 for D (6 bases). The germline V gene encodes CDR1 LNHNV and CDR2 YYDKDF (reference sequence). Trimming pared 1 base from V and 7 bases from J, leaving 11 bases between. The CDR3 length is 14 residues. The CDR3: CATSRGQERQPQHF. DNA of the CDR3: TGTGCCACCAGCAGAGGACAGGAGCGGCAGCCCCAGCATTTT.

The chain links TRBV4-1 to TRBJ1-1; tentatively, D is TRBD1 (5 bases). The CDR3 runs to 12 residues. Germline lookup yields CDR1 MGHRA and CDR2 YSYEKL. The V end lost 4 bases, the J end lost 10 bases, and 13 bases lay between the germline ends. The CDR3 region is CASSPGGAGAFF. In DNA form, the CDR3 reads TGCGCCAGCAGCCCAGGAGGGGCAGGAGCTTTCTTT.

The chain uses TRBV5-1 and TRBJ2-5; 8 positions match TRBD1. V was clipped by 4 bases and J by 5 bases; unmatched bases: 7. The CDR3 is 14 residues long. Germline lookup yields CDR1 SGHRS and CDR2 YFSETQ. CDR3 in DNA: TGCGCCAGCAGCCAGAGCAGGGGGCGGGAGACCCAGTACTTC. Protein product: CASSQSRGRETQYF. The full variable domain, in which reference TRBV5-1 and TRBJ2-5 provide the parts outside the CDR3, is KAGVTQTPRYLIKTRGQQVTLSCSPISGHRSVSWYQQTPGQGLQFLFEYFSETQRNKGNFPGRFSGRQFSNSRSEMNVSTLELGDSALYLCASSQSRGRETQYFGPGTRLLVL.

The J gene is TRBJ2-5, the V gene TRBV4-1; D is ambiguous. Germline CDR1 MGHRA, CDR2 YSYEKL. The germline V and J ends were trimmed by 1 base and 4 bases, with 7 bases remaining between them. The CDR3 has 13 residues. CDR3 region: CASSQVVLETQYF. The CDR3 region has the DNA TGCGCCAGCAGCCAAGTCGTATTAGAGACCCAGTACTTC.

V usage is TRBV11-2 and J usage is TRBJ1-2; perhaps TRBD1 as D (6 bases). This CDR3 region has 15 residues. Between the trimmed V and J ends, which lost 5 bases and 5 bases, there was a span of 18 bases. The germline V gene encodes CDR1 SGHAT and CDR2 FQNNGV. This chain's CDR3 is CASSRDISAWYGYTF. The CDR3 region has the DNA TGTGCCAGCAGCAGGGACATTTCGGCATGGTATGGCTACACCTTC.

CDR3 residues: CASSDPASGGPYNEQFF. CDR3 sequence (DNA): TGCGCCAGCAGTGACCCAGCTAGCGGGGGCCCTTACAATGAGCAGTTCTTC. This chain joins TRBV10-1 and TRBJ2-1; 10 bases are shared with TRBD2. The trim removed 3 bases at V and 4 bases at J, leaving 9 bases unmatched. The CDR3 contains 17 residues. Germline CDR1 reads WNHNN; CDR2 reads SYGVQD (reference sequence).

V is TRBV5-1 and J is TRBJ1-1; D uncertain. CDR1 and CDR2 from the germline V gene are SGHRS and YFSETQ. The CDR3 runs 13 residues. The ends were cut back, 7 bases at V and 1 base at J, with 11 bases in the middle. The CDR3 reads CASHGRGNTEAFF. The CDR3 coding sequence is TGCGCCAGCCACGGTCGCGGGAACACTGAAGCTTTCTTT.

The rearrangement uses TRBV28 and TRBJ2-7, with TRBD2 as a possible D gene (5 bases). The CDR3 runs to 16 residues. The germline CDR1 and CDR2 sequences are MDHEN and SYDVKM. V shed 5 bases and J shed 2 bases, with 19 bases lying between them. CDR3 in amino acids: CASSLSFGSGTYEQYF. CDR3 coding DNA: TGTGCCAGCAGTCTATCCTTTGGGAGTGGGACCTACGAGCAGTACTTC.

The V call is TRBV11-3, the J call TRBJ1-1; TRBD1 aligns across 7 bases. V lost 5 bases and J lost 6; bases outside the gene matches: 6. The CDR3 sequence is 13 residues long. CDR1 SGHNT and CDR2 YENEEA come from the germline V gene. CDR3 in amino acids: CASSDGQVSEAFF. Here the CDR3 DNA reads TGTGCCAGCAGCGACGGACAGGTTTCTGAAGCTTTCTTT.

The J gene is TRBJ2-1, the V gene TRBV6-2 or TRBV6-3; TRBD2 is a possible D gene (6 bases). Germline CDR1 MNHEY, CDR2 SVGEGT. This CDR3 comprises 15 residues. The V gene lost 4 bases and the J gene lost 3 bases, with 13 bases spanning the gap. The CDR3 nucleotides read TGTGCCAGCAGTTTTTGGCGGGAAATCTACAATGAGCAGTTCTTC. This translates into CASSFWREIYNEQFF.

The CDR3 bases are TGTGCCAGCAGCCGGGGGGATAGCAATCAGCCCCAGCATTTT. Translating gives CASSRGDSNQPQHF. This rearrangement joins TRBV7-2 to TRBJ1-5, with D maybe TRBD1 (5 bases). Trimming cost V 5 bases and J 0 bases, with 8 bases left between them. The germline V gene has CDR1 SGHTA and CDR2 FQGNSA. CDR3 length equals 14 residues.